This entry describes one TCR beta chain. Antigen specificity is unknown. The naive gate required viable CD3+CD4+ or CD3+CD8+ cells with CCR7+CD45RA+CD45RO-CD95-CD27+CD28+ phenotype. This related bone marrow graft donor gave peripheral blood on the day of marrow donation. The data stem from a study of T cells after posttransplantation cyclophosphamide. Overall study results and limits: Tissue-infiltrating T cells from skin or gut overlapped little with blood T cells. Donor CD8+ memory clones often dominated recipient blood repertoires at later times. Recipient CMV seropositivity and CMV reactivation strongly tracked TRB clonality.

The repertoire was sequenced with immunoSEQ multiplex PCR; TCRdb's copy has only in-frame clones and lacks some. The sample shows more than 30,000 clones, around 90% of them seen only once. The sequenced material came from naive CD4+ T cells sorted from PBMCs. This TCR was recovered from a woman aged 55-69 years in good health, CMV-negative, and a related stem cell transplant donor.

The CDR3 reads CASSMTGAGDEQFF. CDR3 in DNA: TGTGCCAGTAGTATGACAGGGGCCGGGGATGAGCAGTTCTTC. V usage is TRBV19 and J usage is TRBJ2-1, with 8 bases fitting TRBD1. V lost 3 bases, J lost 8 bases, and 6 bases stayed unmatched. There are 14 residues in the CDR3. Germline V lookup: CDR1 LNHDA, CDR2 SQIVND (reference sequence).